What follows is one T cell receptor (beta chain) and its context. The antigen remains unidentified. The sample's treatment: approximately 10-day PBMC culture with coronavirus spike peptide pools or control peptides (ViraFEST assay). This sample stems from a study of vaccination and CD4 T cells after COVID-19. V was clipped by 5 bases and J by 12 bases, with 8 bases between them. From germline, CDR1 is SNHLY and CDR2 FYNNEI. This CDR3 contains 10 residues. The assay that was used to sequence DNA from cultured CD4+ T cells was the Oncomine TCR Beta short-read assay. In TCRdb, the PCR reads were re-called with MiXCR into one record per CDR3 protein. The table includes 10,000 to 15,000 distinct CDR3 sequences, approximately 50% detected once.

The TCR originated in a human donor who had recovered from COVID-19. Sequencing input: CD4+ T cells from blood, cultured in vitro. The V and J genes are TRBV2 and TRBJ2-1; the D is unclear. The DNA of the CDR3 is TGTGCCAGCAGTCTTGTCGGGCAGTTCTTC. Translated, it gives CASSLVGQFF.